A selection of T cell receptor beta chains follows, all from one sample in a study of human T cells and chemical hapten exposure. Each CDR3 protein gets one entry after TCRdb re-called the RACE reads with MiXCR. Of tens of thousands of distinct CDR3 sequences in the sample, more than 8% were seen once. This sample comprised whole blood, obtained in connection with sensitization to the hapten diphenylcyclopropenone (DPC). The origin of the receptors is a man aged 25-45 years with alopecia areata. Some clones in this sample may be carry-over from other donors' samples. CDR3s leave out the opening cysteine and the closing phenylalanine or tryptophan.

j_call: TRBJ1-1
v_call: TRBV10-3
cdr3_aa: AISESGGRSLNTEAF

j_call: TRBJ2-5
v_call: TRBV20-1
cdr3_aa: RSGGQY

j_call: TRBJ1-5
v_call: TRBV12-3/TRBV12-4
cdr3_aa: ASSLDRQPQH

j_call: TRBJ1-2
v_call: TRBV6-1
cdr3_aa: ASSEKFDFSYGYT

j_call: TRBJ2-3
v_call: TRBV12-3/TRBV12-4
cdr3_aa: ASKWGGPDTQY

j_call: TRBJ2-3
v_call: TRBV11-2
cdr3_aa: ASSSGIFTDTQY

j_call: TRBJ2-7
v_call: TRBV6-2/TRBV6-3
cdr3_aa: ASTEYPREQY

j_call: TRBJ2-7
v_call: TRBV20-1
cdr3_aa: SANSGGETREQY

j_call: TRBJ2-1
v_call: TRBV7-6
cdr3_aa: ASSSLLAGGPERHNEQF

j_call: TRBJ2-2
v_call: TRBV2
cdr3_aa: ASRGTSGVNTGELF

j_call: TRBJ1-5
v_call: TRBV4-1
cdr3_aa: ASSQEFGGVGNQPQH